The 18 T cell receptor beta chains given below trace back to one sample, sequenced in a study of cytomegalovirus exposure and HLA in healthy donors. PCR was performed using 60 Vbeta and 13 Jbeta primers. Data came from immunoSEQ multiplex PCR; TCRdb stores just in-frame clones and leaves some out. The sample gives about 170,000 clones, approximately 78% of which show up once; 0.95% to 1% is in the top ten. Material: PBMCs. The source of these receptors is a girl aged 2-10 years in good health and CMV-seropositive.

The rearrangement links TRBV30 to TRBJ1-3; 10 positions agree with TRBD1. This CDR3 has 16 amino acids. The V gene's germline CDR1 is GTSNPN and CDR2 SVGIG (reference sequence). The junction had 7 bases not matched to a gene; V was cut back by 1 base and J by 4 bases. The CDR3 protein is CAWSAFDRGQGNTIYF. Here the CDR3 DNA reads TGTGCCTGGAGTGCGTTCGACAGGGGGCAAGGAAACACCATATATTTT.

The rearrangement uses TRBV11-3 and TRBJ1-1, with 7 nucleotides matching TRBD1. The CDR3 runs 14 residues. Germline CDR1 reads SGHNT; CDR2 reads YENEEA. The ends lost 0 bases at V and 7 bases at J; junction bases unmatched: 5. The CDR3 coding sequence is TGTGCCAGCAGCTTAGACGGGACAGAATTTGAAGCTTTCTTT. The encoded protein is CASSLDGTEFEAFF. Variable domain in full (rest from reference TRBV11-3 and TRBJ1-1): EAGVVQSPRYKIIEKKQPVAFWCNPISGHNTLYWYLQNLGQGPELLIRYENEEAVDDSQLPKDRFSAERLKGVDSTLKIQPAELGDSAVYLCASSLDGTEFEAFFGQGTRLTVV.

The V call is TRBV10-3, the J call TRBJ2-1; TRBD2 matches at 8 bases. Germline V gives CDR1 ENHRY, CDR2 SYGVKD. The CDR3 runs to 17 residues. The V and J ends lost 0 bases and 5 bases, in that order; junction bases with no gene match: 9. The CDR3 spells CAISESIWLAGHNEQFF. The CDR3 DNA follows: TGTGCCATCAGTGAGTCGATATGGCTAGCGGGTCACAATGAGCAGTTCTTC.

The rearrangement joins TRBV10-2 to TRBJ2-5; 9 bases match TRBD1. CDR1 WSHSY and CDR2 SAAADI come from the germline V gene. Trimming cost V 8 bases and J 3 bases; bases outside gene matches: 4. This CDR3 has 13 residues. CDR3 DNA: TGCGCCAGCGAGAGGACAGGGGAAGAGACCCAGTACTTC. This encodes CASERTGEETQYF.

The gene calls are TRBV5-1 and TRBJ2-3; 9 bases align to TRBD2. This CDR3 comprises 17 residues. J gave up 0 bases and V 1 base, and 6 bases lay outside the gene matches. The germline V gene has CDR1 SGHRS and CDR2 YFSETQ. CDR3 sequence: CASSLPSGKTSTDTQYF. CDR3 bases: TGCGCCAGCAGCTTGCCTAGCGGGAAGACTAGCACAGATACGCAGTATTTT. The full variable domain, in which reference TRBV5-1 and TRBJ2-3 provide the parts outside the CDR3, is KAGVTQTPRYLIKTRGQQVTLSCSPISGHRSVSWYQQTPGQGLQFLFEYFSETQRNKGNFPGRFSGRQFSNSRSEMNVSTLELGDSALYLCASSLPSGKTSTDTQYFGPGTRLTVL.

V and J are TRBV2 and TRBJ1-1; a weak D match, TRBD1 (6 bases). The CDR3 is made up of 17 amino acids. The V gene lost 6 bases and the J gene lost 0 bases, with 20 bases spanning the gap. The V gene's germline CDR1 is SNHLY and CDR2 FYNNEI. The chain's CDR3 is CASRLKQGSSMNTEAFF. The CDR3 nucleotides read TGTGCCAGCAGACTTAAACAGGGAAGTTCGATGAACACTGAAGCTTTCTTT.

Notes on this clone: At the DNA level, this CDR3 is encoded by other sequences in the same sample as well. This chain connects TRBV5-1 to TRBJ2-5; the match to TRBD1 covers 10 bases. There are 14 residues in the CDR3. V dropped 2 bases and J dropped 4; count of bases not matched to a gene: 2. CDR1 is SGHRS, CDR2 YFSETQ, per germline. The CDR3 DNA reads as TGCGCCAGCAGCTTCGACAGGGGGCGAGAGACCCAGTACTTC. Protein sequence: CASSFDRGRETQYF.

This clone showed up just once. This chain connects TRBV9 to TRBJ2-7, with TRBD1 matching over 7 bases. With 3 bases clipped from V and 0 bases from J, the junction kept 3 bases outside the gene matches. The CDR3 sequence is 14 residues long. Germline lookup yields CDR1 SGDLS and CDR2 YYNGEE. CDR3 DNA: TGTGCCAGCAGCGCGGACAGGAGCTCCTACGAGCAGTACTTC. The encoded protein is CASSADRSSYEQYF. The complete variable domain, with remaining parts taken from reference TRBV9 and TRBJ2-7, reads DSGVTQTPKHLITATGQRVTLRCSPRSGDLSVYWYQQSLDQGLQFLIQYYNGEERAKGNILERFSAQQFPDLHSELNLSSLELGDSALYFCASSADRSSYEQYFGPGTRLTVT.

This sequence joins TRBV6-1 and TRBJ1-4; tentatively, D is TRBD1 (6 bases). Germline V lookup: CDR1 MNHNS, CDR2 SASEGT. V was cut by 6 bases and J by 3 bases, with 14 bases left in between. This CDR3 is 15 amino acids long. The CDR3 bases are TGTGCCAGCAGATCGCAGGGGTCGGCTAATGAAAAACTGTTTTTT. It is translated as CASRSQGSANEKLFF.

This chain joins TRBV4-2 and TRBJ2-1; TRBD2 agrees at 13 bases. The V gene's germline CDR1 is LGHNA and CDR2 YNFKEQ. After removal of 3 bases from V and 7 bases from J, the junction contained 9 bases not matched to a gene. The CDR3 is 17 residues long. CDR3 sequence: CASSQIELAGGWNEQFF. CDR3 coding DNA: TGTGCCAGCAGCCAGATCGAACTAGCGGGAGGGTGGAATGAGCAGTTCTTC.

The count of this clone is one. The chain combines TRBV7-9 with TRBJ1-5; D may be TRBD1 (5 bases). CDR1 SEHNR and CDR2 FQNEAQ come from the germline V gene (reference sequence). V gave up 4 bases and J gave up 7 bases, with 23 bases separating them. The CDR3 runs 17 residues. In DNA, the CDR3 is TGTGCCAGCAGCTCCTCTTTAAAGACCCCGGGGGACCAGCCCCAGCATTTT. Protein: CASSSSLKTPGDQPQHF.

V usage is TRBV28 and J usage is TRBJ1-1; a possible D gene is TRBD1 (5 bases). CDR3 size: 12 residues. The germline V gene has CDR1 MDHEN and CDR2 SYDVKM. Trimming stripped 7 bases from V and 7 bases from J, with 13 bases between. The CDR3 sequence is CASTRGYGEAFF. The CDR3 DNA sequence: TGTGCCAGCACCCGGGGGTATGGTGAAGCTTTCTTT.

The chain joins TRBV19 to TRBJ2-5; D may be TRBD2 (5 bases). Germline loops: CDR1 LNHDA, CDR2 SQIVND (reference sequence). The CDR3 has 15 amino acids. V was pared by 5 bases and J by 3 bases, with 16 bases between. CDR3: CASSVSPYGKETQYF. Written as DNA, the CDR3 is TGTGCCAGTAGTGTTTCACCCTACGGGAAAGAGACCCAGTACTTC.

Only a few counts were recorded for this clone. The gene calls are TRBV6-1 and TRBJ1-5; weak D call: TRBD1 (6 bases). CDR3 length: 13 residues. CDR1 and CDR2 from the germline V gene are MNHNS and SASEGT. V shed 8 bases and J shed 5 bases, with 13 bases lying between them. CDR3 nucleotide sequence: TGTGCCAGCTCGCCGGACAGAGATCAGCCCCAGCATTTT. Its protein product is CASSPDRDQPQHF.

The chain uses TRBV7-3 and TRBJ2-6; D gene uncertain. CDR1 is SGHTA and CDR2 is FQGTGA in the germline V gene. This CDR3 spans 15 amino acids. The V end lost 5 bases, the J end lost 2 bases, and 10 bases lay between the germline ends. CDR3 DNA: TGTGCCAGCAGCCCCCTCCCTCCTGGGGCCAACGTCCTGACTTTC. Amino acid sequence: CASSPLPPGANVLTF.

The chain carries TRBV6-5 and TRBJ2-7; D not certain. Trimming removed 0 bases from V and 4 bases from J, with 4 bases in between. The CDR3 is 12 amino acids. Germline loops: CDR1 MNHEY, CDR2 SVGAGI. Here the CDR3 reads CASSYSPYEQYF. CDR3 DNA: TGTGCCAGCAGTTACTCTCCATACGAGCAGTACTTC.

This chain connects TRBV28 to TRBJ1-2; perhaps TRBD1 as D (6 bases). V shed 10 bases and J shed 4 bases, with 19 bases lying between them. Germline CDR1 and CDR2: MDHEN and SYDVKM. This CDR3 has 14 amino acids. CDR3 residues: CAISSGDRPYGYTF. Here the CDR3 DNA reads TGTGCCATCTCGTCGGGCGACAGGCCCTATGGCTACACCTTC.

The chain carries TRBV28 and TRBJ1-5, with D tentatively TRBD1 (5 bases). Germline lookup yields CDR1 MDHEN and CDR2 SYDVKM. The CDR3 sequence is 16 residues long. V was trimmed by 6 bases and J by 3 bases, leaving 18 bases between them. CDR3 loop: CASRFSLTGDNQPQHF. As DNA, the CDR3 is TGTGCCAGCAGATTTAGTTTAACGGGGGACAATCAGCCCCAGCATTTT.